The clone carrying this T cell receptor beta chain was seen more than once but under ten times. The data were taken from a study of T cells after yellow fever vaccination. The study made its TCR cDNA through 5'RACE template switching. That step introduced a universal primer site along with UMIs. TCRdb analysed the 5' RACE reads with MiXCR anew, one entry per CDR3 protein. The sample has around 260,000 distinct CDR3 sequences, over 4.5% seen once. V lost 3 bases to trimming and J lost 4 bases, with 16 bases between them. Germline CDR1 KGHDR, CDR2 SFDVKD. CDR3 length: 16 residues. This sample comprised CD4+ T cells sorted from PBMCs, obtained on the day of the yellow fever booster vaccination. The clonotype originates from a man between 18 and 29 years old who received the YFV17D yellow fever vaccine. The chain carries TRBV24-1 and TRBJ2-3; D is possibly TRBD1 or TRBD2 (5 bases each). CDR3 coding DNA: TGTGCCACCAGTGATGCGGACCCGGGGCACGCAGATACGCAGTATTTT. It specifies CATSDADPGHADTQYF.